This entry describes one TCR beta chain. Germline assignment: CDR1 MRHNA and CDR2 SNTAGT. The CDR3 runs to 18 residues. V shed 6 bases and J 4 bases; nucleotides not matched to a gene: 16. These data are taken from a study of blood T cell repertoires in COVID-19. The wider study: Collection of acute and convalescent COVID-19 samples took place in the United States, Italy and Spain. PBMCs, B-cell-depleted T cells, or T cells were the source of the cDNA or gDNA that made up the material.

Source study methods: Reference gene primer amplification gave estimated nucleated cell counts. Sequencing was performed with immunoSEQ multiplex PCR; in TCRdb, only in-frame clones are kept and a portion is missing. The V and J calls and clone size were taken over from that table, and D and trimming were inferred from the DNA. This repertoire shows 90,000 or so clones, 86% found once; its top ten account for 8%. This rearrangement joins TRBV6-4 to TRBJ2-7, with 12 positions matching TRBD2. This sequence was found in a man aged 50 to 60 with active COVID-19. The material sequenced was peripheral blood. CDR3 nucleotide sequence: TGTGCCAGCAGCGGGGCAGGGGGCCTAGCGGGAGGGAGGTACGAGCAGTACTTC. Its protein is CASSGAGGLAGGRYEQYF.